This TCR beta chain is from a study of T cell changes during pregnancy in multiple sclerosis. Produced via immunoSEQ multiplex PCR; TCRdb's table is partial and in-frame only. This table has approximately 41,000 clones, about 95% appearing once. Germline assignment: CDR1 KGHSH and CDR2 LQKENI. The CDR3 sequence is 15 residues long. The germline V and J ends were trimmed by 1 base and 2 bases, with 8 bases remaining between them. The receptor's source is a female donor with multiple sclerosis, enrolled in a pregnancy study. The chain links TRBV18 to TRBJ2-2; D is unresolved. The source was CD4+ T cells from peripheral blood mononuclear cells, collected in the second trimester of pregnancy. The CDR3 region has the DNA TGTGCCAGCTCACCACAGCAGGAAAACACCGGGGAGCTGTTTTTT. It translates to CASSPQQENTGELFF.